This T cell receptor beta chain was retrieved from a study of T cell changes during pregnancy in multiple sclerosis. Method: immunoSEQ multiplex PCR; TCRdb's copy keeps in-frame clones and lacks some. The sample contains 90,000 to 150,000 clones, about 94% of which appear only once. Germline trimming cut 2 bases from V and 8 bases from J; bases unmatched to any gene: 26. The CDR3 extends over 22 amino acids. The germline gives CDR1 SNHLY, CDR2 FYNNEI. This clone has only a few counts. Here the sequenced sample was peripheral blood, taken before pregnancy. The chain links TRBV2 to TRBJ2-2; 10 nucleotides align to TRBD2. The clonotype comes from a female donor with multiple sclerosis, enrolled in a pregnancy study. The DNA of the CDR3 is TGTGCCAGCAGTGAAACGCGTAGGGCGGGCCGTTTCGGACTAGCGGCGGGGGGGGAGCTGTTTTTT. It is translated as CASSETRRAGRFGLAAGGELFF. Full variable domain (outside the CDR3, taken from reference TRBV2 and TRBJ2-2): EPEVTQTPSHQVTQMGQEVILRCVPISNHLYFYWYRQILGQKVEFLVSFYNNEISEKSEIFDDQFSVERPDGSNFTLKIRSTKLEDSAMYFCASSETRRAGRFGLAAGGELFFGEGSRLTVL.